This TCR beta chain was captured by sequencing in a study of cytomegalovirus exposure and HLA in healthy donors. Regarding the study as a whole: A later analysis linked a missense variant in DCLRE1C to the trimming of TCR beta V and J genes. A later analysis found that most CMV-associated TCR beta chains appeared HLA-restricted. Productive status was seen about 87% or about 30% of the time for most TCR beta V segments in an earlier analysis.

Notes on this clone: Its antigen is unknown.

Primers included in the PCR were 60 Vbeta and 13 Jbeta primers. Sequencing used immunoSEQ multiplex PCR; TCRdb keeps in-frame clones, though not all of them. The sample comprises about 110,000 clones, about two thirds of which are singletons, and roughly 2.8% rests with the top ten. The receptor was derived from a female donor in good health and CMV-seronegative. The sequenced material came from PBMCs.

The CDR3 DNA is TGTGCCAGCAGGTCAACCAGGGACTGGGGTTCCTACGAGCAGTACTTC. Translated, it gives CASRSTRDWGSYEQYF. The chain combines TRBV7-2 with TRBJ2-7; tentative D call: TRBD2 (6 bases). Per germline, CDR1 SGHTA and CDR2 FQGNSA. V lost 6 bases and J lost 1, with 19 bases in between. The CDR3 runs to 16 residues.